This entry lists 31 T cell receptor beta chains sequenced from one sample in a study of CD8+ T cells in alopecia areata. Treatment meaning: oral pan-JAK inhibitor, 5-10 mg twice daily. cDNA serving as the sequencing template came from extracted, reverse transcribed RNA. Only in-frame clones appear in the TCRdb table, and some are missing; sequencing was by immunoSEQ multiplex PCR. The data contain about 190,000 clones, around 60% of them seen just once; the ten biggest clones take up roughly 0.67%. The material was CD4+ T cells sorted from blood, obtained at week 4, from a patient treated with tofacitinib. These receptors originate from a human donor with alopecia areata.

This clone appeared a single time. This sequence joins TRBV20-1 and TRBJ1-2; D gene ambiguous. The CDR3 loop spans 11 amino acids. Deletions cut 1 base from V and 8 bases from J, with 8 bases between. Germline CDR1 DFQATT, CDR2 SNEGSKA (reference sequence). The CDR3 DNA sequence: TGCAGTGCTAGAGTTGGGAGAGGCTACACCTTC. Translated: CSARVGRGYTF.

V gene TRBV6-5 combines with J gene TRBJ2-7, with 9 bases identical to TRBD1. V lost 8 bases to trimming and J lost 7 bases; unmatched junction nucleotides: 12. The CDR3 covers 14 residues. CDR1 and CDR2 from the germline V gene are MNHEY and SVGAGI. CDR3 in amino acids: CASRPWTGVGEQYF. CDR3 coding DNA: TGTGCCAGCCGCCCTTGGACAGGGGTGGGGGAGCAGTACTTC.

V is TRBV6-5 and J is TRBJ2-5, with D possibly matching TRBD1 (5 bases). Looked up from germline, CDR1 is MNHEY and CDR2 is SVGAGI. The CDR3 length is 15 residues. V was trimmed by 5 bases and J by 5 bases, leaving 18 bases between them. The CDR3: CASSQWVRGRETQYF. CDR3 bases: TGTGCCAGCAGTCAGTGGGTTAGGGGCCGGGAGACCCAGTACTTC.

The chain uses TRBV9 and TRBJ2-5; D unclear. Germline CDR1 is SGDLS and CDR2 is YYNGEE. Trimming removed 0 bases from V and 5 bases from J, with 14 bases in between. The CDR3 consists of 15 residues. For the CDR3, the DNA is TGTGCCAGCAGCGTAGCTACGGGTTTCGCGGAGACCCAGTACTTC. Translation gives CASSVATGFAETQYF.

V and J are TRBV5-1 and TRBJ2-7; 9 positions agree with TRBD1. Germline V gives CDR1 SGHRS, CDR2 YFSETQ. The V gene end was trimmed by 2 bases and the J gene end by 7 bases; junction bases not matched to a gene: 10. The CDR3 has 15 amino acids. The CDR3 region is CASSLLIGTGSEQYF. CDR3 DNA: TGCGCCAGCAGCTTATTAATCGGGACAGGGAGTGAGCAGTACTTC.

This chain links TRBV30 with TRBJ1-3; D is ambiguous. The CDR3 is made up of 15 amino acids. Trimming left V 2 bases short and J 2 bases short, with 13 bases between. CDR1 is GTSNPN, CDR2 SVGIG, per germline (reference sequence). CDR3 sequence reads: CAWSLTSGAGNTIYF. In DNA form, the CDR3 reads TGTGCCTGGAGTCTAACTAGTGGGGCTGGAAACACCATATATTTT.

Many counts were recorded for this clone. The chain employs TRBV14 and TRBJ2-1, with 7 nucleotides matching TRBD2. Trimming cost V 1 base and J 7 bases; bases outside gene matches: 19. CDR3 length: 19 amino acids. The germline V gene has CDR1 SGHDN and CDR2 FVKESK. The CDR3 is CASSQGFFSGSGAWNEQFF. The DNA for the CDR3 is TGTGCCAGCAGCCAAGGCTTCTTTTCCGGGAGCGGGGCCTGGAATGAGCAGTTCTTC.

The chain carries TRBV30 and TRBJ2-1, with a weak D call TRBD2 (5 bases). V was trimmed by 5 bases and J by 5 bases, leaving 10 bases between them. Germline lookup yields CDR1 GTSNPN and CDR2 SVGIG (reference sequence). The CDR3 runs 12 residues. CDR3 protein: CAWWTGDNEQFF. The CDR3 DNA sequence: TGTGCCTGGTGGACTGGTGACAATGAGCAGTTCTTC. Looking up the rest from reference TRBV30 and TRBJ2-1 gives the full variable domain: SQTIHQWPATLVQPVGSPLSLECTVEGTSNPNLYWYRQAAGRGLQLLFYSVGIGQISSEVPQNLSASRPQDRQFILSSKKLLLSDSGFYLCAWWTGDNEQFFGPGTRLTVL.

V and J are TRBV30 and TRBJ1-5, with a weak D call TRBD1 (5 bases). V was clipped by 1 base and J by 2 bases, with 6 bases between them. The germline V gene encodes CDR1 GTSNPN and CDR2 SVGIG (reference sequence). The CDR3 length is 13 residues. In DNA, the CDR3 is TGTGCCTGGAGTGGACAGCGCAATCAGCCCCAGCATTTT. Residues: CAWSGQRNQPQHF.

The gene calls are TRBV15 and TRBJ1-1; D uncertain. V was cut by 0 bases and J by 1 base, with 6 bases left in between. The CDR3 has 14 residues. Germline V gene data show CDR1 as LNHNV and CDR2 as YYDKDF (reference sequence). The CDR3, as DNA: TGTGCCACCAGCAGAGACAGGAGGAACACTGAAGCTTTCTTT. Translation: CATSRDRRNTEAFF.

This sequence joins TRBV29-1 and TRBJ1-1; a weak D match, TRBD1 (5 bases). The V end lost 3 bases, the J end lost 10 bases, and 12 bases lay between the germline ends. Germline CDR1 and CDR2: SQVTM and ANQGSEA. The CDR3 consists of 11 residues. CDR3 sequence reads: CSVEVGTGAFF. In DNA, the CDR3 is TGCAGCGTTGAGGTAGGGACGGGAGCTTTCTTT.

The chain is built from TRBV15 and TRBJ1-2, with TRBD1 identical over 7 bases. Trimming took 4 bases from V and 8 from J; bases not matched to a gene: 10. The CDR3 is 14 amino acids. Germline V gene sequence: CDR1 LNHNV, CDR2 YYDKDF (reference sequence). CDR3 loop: CATSTRQGRRGYTF. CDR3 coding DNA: TGTGCCACCAGCACCAGACAGGGCCGAAGGGGCTACACCTTC.

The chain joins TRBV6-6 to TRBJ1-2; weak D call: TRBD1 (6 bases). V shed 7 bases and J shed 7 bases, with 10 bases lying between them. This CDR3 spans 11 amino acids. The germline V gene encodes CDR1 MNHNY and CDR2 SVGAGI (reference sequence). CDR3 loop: CASTRGGGYTF. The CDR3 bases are TGTGCCAGCACCAGGGGCGGTGGCTACACCTTC.

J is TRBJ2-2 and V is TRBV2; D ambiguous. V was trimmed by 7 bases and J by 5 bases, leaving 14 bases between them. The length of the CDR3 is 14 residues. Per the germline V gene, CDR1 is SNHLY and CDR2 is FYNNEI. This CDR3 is CASMPSLWTGELFF. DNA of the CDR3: TGTGCCAGCATGCCGAGTTTGTGGACCGGGGAGCTGTTTTTT.

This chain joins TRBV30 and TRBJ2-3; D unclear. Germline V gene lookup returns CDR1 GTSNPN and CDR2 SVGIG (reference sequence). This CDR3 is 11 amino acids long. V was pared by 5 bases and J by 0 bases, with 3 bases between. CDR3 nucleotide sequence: TGTGCCTGGGATAGCACAGATACGCAGTATTTT. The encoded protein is CAWDSTDTQYF.

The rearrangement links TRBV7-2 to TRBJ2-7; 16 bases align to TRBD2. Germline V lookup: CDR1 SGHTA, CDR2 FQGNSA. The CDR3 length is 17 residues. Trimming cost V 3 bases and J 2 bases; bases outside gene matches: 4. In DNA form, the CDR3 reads TGTGCCAGCAGCTTGGGGACTAGCGGGAGGGGCCCCTACGAGCAGTACTTC. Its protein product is CASSLGTSGRGPYEQYF.

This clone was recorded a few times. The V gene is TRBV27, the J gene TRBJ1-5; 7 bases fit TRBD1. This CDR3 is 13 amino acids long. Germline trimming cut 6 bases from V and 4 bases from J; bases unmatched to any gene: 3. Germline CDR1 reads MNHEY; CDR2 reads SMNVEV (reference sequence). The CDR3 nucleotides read TGTGCCAGCAGCGACAGGGATAATCAGCCCCAGCATTTT. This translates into CASSDRDNQPQHF.

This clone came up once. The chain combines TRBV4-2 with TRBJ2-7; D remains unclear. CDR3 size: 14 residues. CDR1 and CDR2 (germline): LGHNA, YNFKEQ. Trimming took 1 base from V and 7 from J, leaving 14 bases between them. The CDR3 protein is CASSQANGLREQYF. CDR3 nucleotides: TGTGCCAGCAGCCAAGCAAACGGCCTACGAGAGCAGTACTTC.

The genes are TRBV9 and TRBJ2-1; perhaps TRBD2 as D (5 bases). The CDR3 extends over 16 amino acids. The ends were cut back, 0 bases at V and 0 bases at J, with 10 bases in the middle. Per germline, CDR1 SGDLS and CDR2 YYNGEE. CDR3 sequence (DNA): TGTGCCAGCAGCGTAGTCGAGGGTTTCTCCTACAATGAGCAGTTCTTC. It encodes CASSVVEGFSYNEQFF. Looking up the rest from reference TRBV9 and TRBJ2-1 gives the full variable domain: DSGVTQTPKHLITATGQRVTLRCSPRSGDLSVYWYQQSLDQGLQFLIQYYNGEERAKGNILERFSAQQFPDLHSELNLSSLELGDSALYFCASSVVEGFSYNEQFFGPGTRLTVL.

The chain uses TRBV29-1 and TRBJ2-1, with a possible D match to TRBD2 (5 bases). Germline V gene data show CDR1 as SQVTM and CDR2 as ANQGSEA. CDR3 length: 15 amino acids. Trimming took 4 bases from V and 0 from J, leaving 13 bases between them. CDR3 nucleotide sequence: TGCAGCGTTGTCGGGGATAGGAGCTCCTACAATGAGCAGTTCTTC. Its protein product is CSVVGDRSSYNEQFF.

CDR3 sequence (DNA): TGTGCCAGCAGTTTATCGATTGGTACGCCCCAGCATTTT. As protein: CASSLSIGTPQHF. This chain links TRBV27 with TRBJ1-5; D is undetermined. Trimming took 0 bases from V and 9 from J, leaving 9 bases between them. CDR1 and CDR2 from the germline V gene are MNHEY and SMNVEV (reference sequence). This CDR3 spans 13 amino acids.

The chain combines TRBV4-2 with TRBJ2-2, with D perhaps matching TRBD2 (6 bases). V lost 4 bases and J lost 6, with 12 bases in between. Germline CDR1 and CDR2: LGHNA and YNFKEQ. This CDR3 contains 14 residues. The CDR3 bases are TGTGCCAGCAGCCTCCCGGGGGTGGCCGGGGAGCTGTTTTTT. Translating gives CASSLPGVAGELFF.

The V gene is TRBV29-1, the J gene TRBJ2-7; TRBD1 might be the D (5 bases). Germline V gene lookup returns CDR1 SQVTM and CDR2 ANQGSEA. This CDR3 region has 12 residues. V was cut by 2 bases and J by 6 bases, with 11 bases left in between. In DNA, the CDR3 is TGCAGCGTTGAACAGGGCGTCGGCGAGCAGTACTTC. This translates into CSVEQGVGEQYF.

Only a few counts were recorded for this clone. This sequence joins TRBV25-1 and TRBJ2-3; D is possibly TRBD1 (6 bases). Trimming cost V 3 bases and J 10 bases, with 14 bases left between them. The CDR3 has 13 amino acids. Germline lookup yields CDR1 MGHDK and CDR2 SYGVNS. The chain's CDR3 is CASSDRQDDPQYF. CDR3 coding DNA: TGTGCCAGCAGTGACAGACAGGATGATCCGCAGTATTTT. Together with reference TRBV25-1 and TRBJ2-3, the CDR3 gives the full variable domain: EADIYQTPRYLVIGTGKKITLECSQTMGHDKMYWYQQDPGMELHLIHYSYGVNSTEKGDLSSESTVSRIRTEHFPLTLESARPSHTSQYLCASSDRQDDPQYFGPGTRLTVL.

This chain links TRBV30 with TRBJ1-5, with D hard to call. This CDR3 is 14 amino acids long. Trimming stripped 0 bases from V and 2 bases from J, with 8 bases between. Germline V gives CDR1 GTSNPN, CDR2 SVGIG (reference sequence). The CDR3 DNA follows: TGTGCCTGGAGTGTTGTCAATCGCAATCAGCCCCAGCATTTT. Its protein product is CAWSVVNRNQPQHF.

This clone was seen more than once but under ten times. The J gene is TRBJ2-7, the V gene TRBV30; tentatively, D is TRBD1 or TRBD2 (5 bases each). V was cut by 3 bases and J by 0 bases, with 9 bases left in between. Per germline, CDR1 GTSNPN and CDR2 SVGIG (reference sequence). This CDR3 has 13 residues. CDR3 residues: CAWSNGASYEQYF. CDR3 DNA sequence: TGTGCCTGGAGCAACGGGGCCTCCTACGAGCAGTACTTC.

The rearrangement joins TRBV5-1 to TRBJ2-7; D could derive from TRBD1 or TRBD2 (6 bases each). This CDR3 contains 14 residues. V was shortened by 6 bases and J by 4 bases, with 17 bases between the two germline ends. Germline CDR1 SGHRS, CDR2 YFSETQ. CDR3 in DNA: TGCGCCAGCACCTCCGGGGGCGCTGGGTACGAGCAGTACTTC. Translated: CASTSGGAGYEQYF.

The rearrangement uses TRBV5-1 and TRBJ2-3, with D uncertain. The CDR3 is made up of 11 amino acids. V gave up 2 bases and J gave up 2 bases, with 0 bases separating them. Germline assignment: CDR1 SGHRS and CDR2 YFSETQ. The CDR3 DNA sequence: TGCGCCAGCAGCTTCACAGATACGCAGTATTTT. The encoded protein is CASSFTDTQYF.

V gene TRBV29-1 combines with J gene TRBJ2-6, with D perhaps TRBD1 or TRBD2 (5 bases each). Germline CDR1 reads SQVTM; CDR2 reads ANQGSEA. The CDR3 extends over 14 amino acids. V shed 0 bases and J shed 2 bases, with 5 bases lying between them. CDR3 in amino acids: CSVEEGAGANVLTF. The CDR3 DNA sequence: TGCAGCGTTGAAGAGGGGGCTGGGGCCAACGTCCTGACTTTC.

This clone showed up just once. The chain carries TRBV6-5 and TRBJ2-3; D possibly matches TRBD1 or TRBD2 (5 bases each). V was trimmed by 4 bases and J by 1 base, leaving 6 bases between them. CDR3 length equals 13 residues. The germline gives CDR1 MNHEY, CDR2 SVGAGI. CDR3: CASSSGRTDTQYF. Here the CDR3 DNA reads TGTGCCAGCAGTTCGGGGCGCACAGATACGCAGTATTTT.

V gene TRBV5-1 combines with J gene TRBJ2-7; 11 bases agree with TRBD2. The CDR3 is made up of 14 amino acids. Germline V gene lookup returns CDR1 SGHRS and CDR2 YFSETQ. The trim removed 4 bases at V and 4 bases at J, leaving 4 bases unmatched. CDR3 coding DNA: TGCGCCAGCAGCCGAACTAGCGGGAGTTACGAGCAGTACTTC. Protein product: CASSRTSGSYEQYF.